The 3 T cell receptor beta chains below were found in one sample sequenced in a study of blood T cell repertoires in COVID-19. Clones were read by immunoSEQ multiplex PCR, and TCRdb kept only the in-frame ones, dropping some. The sample lists about 170,000 clones; over 65% were seen once. What was sequenced was PBMCs or T cells enriched from blood (not recorded which). These receptors were obtained from a woman aged 45-59 years who had recovered from COVID-19.

This clone has just one count. The J gene is TRBJ1-2, the V gene TRBV4-3, with 9 bases lining up with TRBD1. This CDR3 spans 16 amino acids. The germline CDR1 and CDR2 sequences are LGHNA and YSLEER. Unmatched junction bases numbered 11, after V lost 3 bases and J lost 6 bases. CDR3 sequence reads: CASSQLTGQGLDGYTF. The DNA of the CDR3 is TGCGCCAGCAGCCAGCTAACCGGACAGGGGCTCGATGGCTACACCTTC.

The V and J genes are TRBV7-9 and TRBJ1-6; perhaps TRBD1 as D (5 bases). Trimming stripped 5 bases from V and 7 bases from J, with 21 bases between. The CDR3 is made up of 17 amino acids. The V gene's germline CDR1 is SEHNR and CDR2 FQNEAQ (reference sequence). CDR3 nucleotides: TGTGCCAGCAGCCCCCAGACAGAGCATATAACGAATTCACCCCTCCACTTT. This gives the protein CASSPQTEHITNSPLHF.

The rearrangement joins TRBV2 to TRBJ1-2, with D hard to call. Germline lookup yields CDR1 SNHLY and CDR2 FYNNEI. The CDR3 is 15 residues long. V was clipped by 5 bases and J by 5 bases, with 18 bases between them. The CDR3 nucleotides read TGTGCCAGCAGTCAGCGAGAGAGGGCGGGATATGGCTACACCTTC. Its translation is CASSQRERAGYGYTF. The full variable domain, in which reference TRBV2 and TRBJ1-2 provide the parts outside the CDR3, is EPEVTQTPSHQVTQMGQEVILRCVPISNHLYFYWYRQILGQKVEFLVSFYNNEISEKSEIFDDQFSVERPDGSNFTLKIRSTKLEDSAMYFCASSQRERAGYGYTFGSGTRLTVV.